Listed below are T cell receptor beta chains from one sample, sequenced in a study of CD8 T cells in ankylosing spondylitis. Using its own MiXCR run on the 5' RACE reads, TCRdb lists one record per CDR3 protein. The sample shows under 250,000 distinct CDR3 sequences, approximately 8.4% of them seen only once. Specimen: blood, either unsorted or a sorted T cell fraction (not recorded which). These receptors all come from a female donor with ankylosing spondylitis or in good health (not recorded which). Each CDR3 is given with its conserved first and last residue. The D gene is left open where the match is weak. For some rows the clone size is stated as once, few or many, or as a class when expanded; others skip it.

D	size	V	J	CDR3	DNA
.	few	TRBV7-9	TRBJ1-2	CASSLDGDGYTF	TGTGCCAGCAGCTTAGATGGGGATGGCTACACCTTC
TRBD2	many	TRBV5-1	TRBJ2-3	CASSSTSGTSTDTQYF	TGCGCCAGCAGCTCGACTAGCGGGACTAGCACAGATACGCAGTATTTT
TRBD1	many	TRBV5-1	TRBJ2-5	CASSPTGGPETQYF	TGCGCCAGCAGCCCTACAGGGGGCCCAGAGACCCAGTACTTC
.	few	TRBV7-2	TRBJ2-5	CASSWAVRETQYF	TGTGCCAGCAGCTGGGCAGTGAGAGAGACCCAGTACTTC
.	many	TRBV7-2	TRBJ1-3	CASSLGHGSIYF	TGTGCCAGCAGCTTAGGGCACGGTTCCATATATTTT
.	many	TRBV7-9	TRBJ2-3	CASRPPAARPDTQYF	TGTGCCAGCAGACCCCCCGCCGCCCGACCAGATACGCAGTATTTT
TRBD1	many	TRBV5-6	TRBJ1-2	CASSQTDRARYGYTF	TGTGCCAGCAGCCAAACGGACAGGGCCCGCTATGGCTACACCTTC
TRBD1	.	TRBV29-1	TRBJ1-1	CSVDIGTDLTSEAFF	TGCAGCGTTGATATTGGGACAGACTTAACGAGTGAAGCTTTCTTT
.	many	TRBV9	TRBJ2-1	CASSSGTPNEQFF	TGTGCCAGCAGCTCGGGAACCCCAAATGAGCAGTTCTTC
TRBD1	.	TRBV7-2	TRBJ1-5	CASSEGQGGNQPQHF	TGTGCCAGCAGCGAGGGACAGGGAGGTAATCAGCCCCAGCATTTT
TRBD2	many	TRBV5-5	TRBJ2-1	CASSLIAGGPNEQFF	TGTGCCAGCAGCCTAATAGCGGGAGGGCCCAATGAGCAGTTCTTC
.	.	TRBV7-2	TRBJ1-4	CASSLDGNEKLFF	TGTGCCAGCAGCTTAGATGGGAATGAAAAACTGTTTTTT
.	.	TRBV14	TRBJ1-1	CASIARPTQNTEAFF	TGTGCCAGCATCGCCAGACCTACCCAGAACACTGAAGCTTTCTTT
TRBD2	many	TRBV7-3	TRBJ2-1	CASSLTSGVVSYNEQFF	TGTGCCAGCAGCTTAACGAGCGGGGTAGTGTCCTACAATGAGCAGTTCTTC
TRBD2	.	TRBV7-2	TRBJ2-3	CASSFGAGADTQYF	TGTGCCAGCAGCTTCGGAGCGGGAGCAGATACGCAGTATTTT
.	few	TRBV29-1	TRBJ2-3	CSVGAVGSTDTQYF	TGCAGCGTCGGGGCGGTCGGGAGCACAGATACGCAGTATTTT
.	few	TRBV7-2	TRBJ2-3	CASSLGGWTDTQYF	TGTGCCAGCAGCTTAGGGGGGTGGACAGATACGCAGTATTTT
TRBD2	few	TRBV7-8	TRBJ2-2	CACSYLAGTHTGELFF	TGTGCCTGCAGTTACTTAGCGGGAACACACACCGGGGAGCTGTTTTTT
TRBD2	many	TRBV27	TRBJ2-3	CASRREGQGGTQYF	TGTGCCAGCAGGCGGGAGGGCCAAGGGGGTACGCAGTATTTT
.	many	TRBV7-2	TRBJ1-3	CASSPSGNTIYF	TGTGCCAGCAGCCCCTCGGGAAACACCATATATTTT
.	many	TRBV20-1	TRBJ1-4	CSVPTGPNEKLFF	TGCAGTGTCCCTACCGGACCTAATGAAAAACTGTTTTTT
TRBD1	many	TRBV20-1	TRBJ1-1	CSAADRVTEAFF	TGCAGTGCGGCCGACAGGGTGACTGAAGCTTTCTTT
.	many	TRBV12-5	TRBJ1-5	CASGLVLSGVSNQPQHF	TGTGCTAGTGGTTTGGTACTTAGCGGGGTGAGCAATCAGCCCCAGCATTTT
.	many	TRBV18	TRBJ2-6	CASSPPPGANVLTF	TGTGCCAGCTCACCACCACCCGGGGCCAACGTCCTGACTTTC
TRBD2	few	TRBV7-2	TRBJ2-2	CASAYRLAGATTGELFF	TGTGCCAGCGCCTATCGACTAGCGGGGGCCACGACCGGGGAGCTGTTTTTT
TRBD2	many	TRBV4-1	TRBJ2-7	CASSQAGGSYEQYF	TGCGCCAGCAGCCAAGCGGGAGGATCCTACGAGCAGTACTTC
TRBD1	many	TRBV20-1	TRBJ1-2	CSARNRGQGGYTF	TGCAGTGCTAGAAACAGGGGGCAGGGTGGCTACACCTTC
.	many	TRBV28	TRBJ2-2	CASSLQDTGELFF	TGTGCCAGCAGTCTACAGGACACCGGGGAGCTGTTTTTT
.	many	TRBV12-3/TRBV12-4	TRBJ2-7	CASSPARDEQYF	TGTGCCAGCAGTCCTGCGAGGGACGAGCAGTACTTC
TRBD2	many	TRBV20-1	TRBJ2-1	CSARSGGLADYNEQFF	TGCAGTGCTAGATCGGGGGGGCTAGCGGACTACAATGAGCAGTTCTTC
.	once	TRBV7-2	TRBJ2-1	CASSFGAPNEQFF	TGTGCCAGCAGCTTCGGTGCACCCAATGAGCAGTTCTTC
.	many	TRBV12-3/TRBV12-4	TRBJ1-2	CASSLAGRYGYTF	TGTGCCAGCAGTTTAGCCGGACGGTATGGCTACACCTTC
.	many	TRBV4-3	TRBJ1-1	CASGTRAGEAFF	TGCGCCAGCGGAACAAGGGCGGGTGAAGCTTTCTTT
TRBD2	many	TRBV5-1	TRBJ2-1	CASSYSAGLAGFNEQFF	TGCGCCAGCAGCTATTCGGCCGGACTAGCGGGATTCAATGAGCAGTTCTTC
TRBD2	few	TRBV6-2/TRBV6-3	TRBJ2-7	CASSYKRESYEQYF	TGTGCCAGCAGTTACAAGCGGGAGTCCTACGAGCAGTACTTC
.	many	TRBV20-1	TRBJ1-1	CSARPDTRRGGTEAFF	TGCAGTGCTAGACCCGACACCCGACGGGGAGGGACTGAAGCTTTCTTT
.	many	TRBV3-1	TRBJ1-1	CASSPPGPNTEAFF	TGTGCCAGCAGCCCGCCGGGACCCAACACTGAAGCTTTCTTT
TRBD2	many	TRBV6-5	TRBJ2-7	CASSSLGAGGPSREQYF	TGTGCCAGCAGTTCCCTAGGAGCGGGAGGGCCCTCAAGAGAGCAGTACTTC
.	.	TRBV29-1	TRBJ1-2	CSVGDSGDYTF	TGCAGCGTTGGCGACTCGGGGGACTACACCTTC
TRBD2	few	TRBV12-3/TRBV12-4	TRBJ2-1	CASTPLAGGVYNEQFF	TGTGCCAGCACCCCCTTAGCGGGAGGAGTCTACAATGAGCAGTTCTTC
.	many	TRBV9	TRBJ1-2	CASSVVGTGNYGYTF	TGTGCCAGCAGCGTAGTGGGAACAGGGAACTATGGCTACACCTTC
.	many	TRBV12-3/TRBV12-4	TRBJ2-1	CASSFWPSEQFF	TGTGCCAGCAGTTTCTGGCCCAGTGAGCAGTTCTTC
TRBD1	many	TRBV20-1	TRBJ1-2	CSARDRGRSYGYTF	TGCAGTGCCAGGGACAGGGGACGGAGTTATGGCTACACCTTC
TRBD2	few	TRBV20-1	TRBJ2-3	CSARDPAGRKDTQYF	TGCAGTGCTAGAGATCCAGCGGGAAGGAAAGATACGCAGTATTTT
.	few	TRBV7-2	TRBJ2-7	CASSFSPRPEVEQYF	TGTGCCAGCAGCTTCTCACCTCGGCCGGAGGTCGAGCAGTACTTC
TRBD2	.	TRBV10-3	TRBJ2-3	CAIRPGLAVTDTQYF	TGTGCCATCAGACCGGGACTAGCGGTCACAGATACGCAGTATTTT
TRBD2	few	TRBV7-2	TRBJ2-1	CASTSGSYEQFF	TGTGCCAGCACTAGCGGGAGCTATGAGCAGTTCTTC